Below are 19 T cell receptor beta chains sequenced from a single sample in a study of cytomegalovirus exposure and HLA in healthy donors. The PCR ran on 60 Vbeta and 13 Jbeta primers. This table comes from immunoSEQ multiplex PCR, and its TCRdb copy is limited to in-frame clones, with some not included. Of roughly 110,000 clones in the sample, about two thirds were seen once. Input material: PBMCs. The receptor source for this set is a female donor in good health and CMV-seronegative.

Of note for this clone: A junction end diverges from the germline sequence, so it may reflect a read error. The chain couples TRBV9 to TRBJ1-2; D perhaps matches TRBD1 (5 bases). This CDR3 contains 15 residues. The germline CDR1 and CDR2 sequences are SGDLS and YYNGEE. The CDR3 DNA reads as TGTGCCAACAGCGTATTACAGGACGGAAGGGATGGCTACACCTTC. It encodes CANSVLQDGRDGYTF.

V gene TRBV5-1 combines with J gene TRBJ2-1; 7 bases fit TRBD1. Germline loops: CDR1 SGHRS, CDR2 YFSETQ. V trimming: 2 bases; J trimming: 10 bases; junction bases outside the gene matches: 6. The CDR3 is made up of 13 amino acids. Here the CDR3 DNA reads TGCGCCAGCAGCTTTGACAGGGACGACGAGCAGTTCTTC. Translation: CASSFDRDDEQFF.

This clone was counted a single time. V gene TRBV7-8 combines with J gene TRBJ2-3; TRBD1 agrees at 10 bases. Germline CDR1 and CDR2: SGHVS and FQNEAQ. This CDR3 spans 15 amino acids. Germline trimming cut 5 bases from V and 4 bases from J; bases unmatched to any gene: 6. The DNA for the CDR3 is TGTGCCAGCAGCAGCCGGGGACAGGGGCCAGATACGCAGTATTTT. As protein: CASSSRGQGPDTQYF. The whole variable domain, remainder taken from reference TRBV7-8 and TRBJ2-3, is GAGVSQSPRYKVAKRGQDVALRCDPISGHVSLFWYQQALGQGPEFLTYFQNEAQLDKSGLPSDRFFAERPEGSVSTLKIQRTQQEDSAVYLCASSSRGQGPDTQYFGPGTRLTVL.

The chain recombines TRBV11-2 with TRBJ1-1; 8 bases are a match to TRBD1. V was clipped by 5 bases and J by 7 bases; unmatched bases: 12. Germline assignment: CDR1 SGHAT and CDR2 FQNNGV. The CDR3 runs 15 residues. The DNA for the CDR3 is TGTGCCAGCAGCCCCGACAGGGGCCTTTACCATGAAGCTTTCTTT. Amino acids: CASSPDRGLYHEAFF.

The CDR3 reads CASSIDPGQGKDYGYTF. The CDR3 bases are TGTGCCAGTAGTATAGATCCGGGACAGGGCAAGGACTATGGCTACACCTTC. The V and J genes are TRBV19 and TRBJ1-2; 9 bases are shared with TRBD1. The germline V gene encodes CDR1 LNHDA and CDR2 SQIVND (reference sequence). This CDR3 comprises 17 residues. V shed 0 bases and J 3 bases; nucleotides not matched to a gene: 8.

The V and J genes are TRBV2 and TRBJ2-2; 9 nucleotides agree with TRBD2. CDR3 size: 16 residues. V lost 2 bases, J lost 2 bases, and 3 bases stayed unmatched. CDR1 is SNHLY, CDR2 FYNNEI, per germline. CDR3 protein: CASSELAGSNTGELFF. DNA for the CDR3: TGTGCCAGCAGTGAACTAGCGGGAAGTAACACCGGGGAGCTGTTTTTT.

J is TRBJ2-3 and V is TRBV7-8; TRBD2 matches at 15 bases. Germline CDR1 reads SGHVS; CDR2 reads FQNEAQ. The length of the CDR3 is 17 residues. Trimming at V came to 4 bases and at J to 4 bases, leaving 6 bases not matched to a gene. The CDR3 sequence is CASSSRTSGRAADTQYF. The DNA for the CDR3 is TGTGCCAGCAGCTCCCGGACTAGCGGGAGGGCGGCAGATACGCAGTATTTT. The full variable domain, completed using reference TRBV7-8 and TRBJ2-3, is GAGVSQSPRYKVAKRGQDVALRCDPISGHVSLFWYQQALGQGPEFLTYFQNEAQLDKSGLPSDRFFAERPEGSVSTLKIQRTQQEDSAVYLCASSSRTSGRAADTQYFGPGTRLTVL.

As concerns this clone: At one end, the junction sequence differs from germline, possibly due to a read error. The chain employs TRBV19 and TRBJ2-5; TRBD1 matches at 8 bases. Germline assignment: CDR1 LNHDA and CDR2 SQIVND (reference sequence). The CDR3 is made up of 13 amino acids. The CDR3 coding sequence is TGTGCCAGTAAACCAACAGGGGGACCCCACTACAACTTC. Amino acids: CASKPTGGPHYNF.

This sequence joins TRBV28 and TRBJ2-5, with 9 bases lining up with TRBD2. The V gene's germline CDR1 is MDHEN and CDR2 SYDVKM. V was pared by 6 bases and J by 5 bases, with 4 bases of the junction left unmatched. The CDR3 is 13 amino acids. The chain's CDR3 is CASRIAGEETQYF. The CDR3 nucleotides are TGTGCCAGCAGGATAGCGGGAGAGGAGACCCAGTACTTC.

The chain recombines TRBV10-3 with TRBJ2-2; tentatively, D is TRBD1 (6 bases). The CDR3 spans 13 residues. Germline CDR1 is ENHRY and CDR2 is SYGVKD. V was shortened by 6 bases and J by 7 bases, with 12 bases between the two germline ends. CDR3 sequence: CAISLTTGGELFF. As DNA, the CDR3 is TGTGCCATCAGCCTGACGACAGGCGGGGAGCTGTTTTTT.

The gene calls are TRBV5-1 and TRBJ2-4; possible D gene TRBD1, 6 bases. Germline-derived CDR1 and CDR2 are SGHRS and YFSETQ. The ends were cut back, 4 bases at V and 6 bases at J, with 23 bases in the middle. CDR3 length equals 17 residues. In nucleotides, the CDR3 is TGCGCCAGCAGCAACGAGGGGGTTCAGAGTGGGGGAAACATTCAGTACTTC. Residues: CASSNEGVQSGGNIQYF.

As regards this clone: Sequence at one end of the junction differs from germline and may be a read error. The CDR3 here is CAGSPGLASSTDTQYF. For the CDR3, the DNA is TGTGCCGGCAGCCCCGGACTAGCGTCTAGCACAGATACGCAGTATTTT. The rearrangement joins TRBV9 to TRBJ2-3, with 9 bases aligning to TRBD2. This CDR3 comprises 16 residues. Germline V gene lookup returns CDR1 SGDLS and CDR2 YYNGEE. Together with reference TRBV9 and TRBJ2-3, the CDR3 gives the full variable domain: DSGVTQTPKHLITATGQRVTLRCSPRSGDLSVYWYQQSLDQGLQFLIQYYNGEERAKGNILERFSAQQFPDLHSELNLSSLELGDSALYFCAGSPGLASSTDTQYFGPGTRLTVL.

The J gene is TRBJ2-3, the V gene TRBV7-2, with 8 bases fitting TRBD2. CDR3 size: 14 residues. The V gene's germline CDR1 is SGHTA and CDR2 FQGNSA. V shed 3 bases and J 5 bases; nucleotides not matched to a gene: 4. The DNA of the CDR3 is TGTGCCAGCAGCTTCGCGGGAGGTAAAGATACGCAGTATTTT. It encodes CASSFAGGKDTQYF.

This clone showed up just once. This CDR3 reads CASSYSRNTEAFF. The CDR3 DNA reads TGTGCCAGCAGTTACTCGCGGAACACTGAAGCTTTCTTT. The chain is built from TRBV6-5 and TRBJ1-1; unclear D gene. Germline assignment: CDR1 MNHEY and CDR2 SVGAGI. The V end lost 0 bases, the J end lost 1 base, and 3 bases lay between the germline ends. The CDR3 is made up of 13 amino acids.

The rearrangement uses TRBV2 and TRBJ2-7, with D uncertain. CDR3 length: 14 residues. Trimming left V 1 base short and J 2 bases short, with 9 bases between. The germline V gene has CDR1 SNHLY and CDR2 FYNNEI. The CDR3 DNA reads TGTGCCAGCAGTGAAGAGGAGAGAACCTACGAGCAGTACTTC. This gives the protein CASSEEERTYEQYF.

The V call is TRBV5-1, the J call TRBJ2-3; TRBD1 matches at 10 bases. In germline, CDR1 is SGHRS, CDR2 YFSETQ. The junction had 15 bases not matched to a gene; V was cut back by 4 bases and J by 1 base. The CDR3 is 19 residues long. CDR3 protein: CASSTIARTGGDGTDTQYF. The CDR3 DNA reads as TGCGCCAGCAGCACAATAGCTCGGACAGGGGGAGATGGCACAGATACGCAGTATTTT.

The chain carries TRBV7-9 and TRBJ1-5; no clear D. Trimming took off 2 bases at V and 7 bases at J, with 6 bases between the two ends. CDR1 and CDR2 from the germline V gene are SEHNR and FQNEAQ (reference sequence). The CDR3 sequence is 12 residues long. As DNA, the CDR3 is TGTGCCAGCAGCTTAAATGGCCAGCCCCAGCATTTT. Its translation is CASSLNGQPQHF.

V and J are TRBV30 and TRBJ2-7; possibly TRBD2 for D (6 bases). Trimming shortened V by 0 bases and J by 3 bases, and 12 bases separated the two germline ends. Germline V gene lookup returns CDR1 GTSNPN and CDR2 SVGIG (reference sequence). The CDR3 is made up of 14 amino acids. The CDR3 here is CAWSVIGSLYEQYF. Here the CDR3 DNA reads TGTGCCTGGAGTGTAATCGGGAGTCTCTACGAGCAGTACTTC.

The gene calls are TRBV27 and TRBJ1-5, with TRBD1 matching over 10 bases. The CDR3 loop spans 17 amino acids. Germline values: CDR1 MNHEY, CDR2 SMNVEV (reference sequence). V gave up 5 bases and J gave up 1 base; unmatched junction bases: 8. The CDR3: CASSPRGQGSSNQPQHF. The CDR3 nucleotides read TGTGCCAGCAGTCCACGGGGACAGGGGTCAAGCAATCAGCCCCAGCATTTT.